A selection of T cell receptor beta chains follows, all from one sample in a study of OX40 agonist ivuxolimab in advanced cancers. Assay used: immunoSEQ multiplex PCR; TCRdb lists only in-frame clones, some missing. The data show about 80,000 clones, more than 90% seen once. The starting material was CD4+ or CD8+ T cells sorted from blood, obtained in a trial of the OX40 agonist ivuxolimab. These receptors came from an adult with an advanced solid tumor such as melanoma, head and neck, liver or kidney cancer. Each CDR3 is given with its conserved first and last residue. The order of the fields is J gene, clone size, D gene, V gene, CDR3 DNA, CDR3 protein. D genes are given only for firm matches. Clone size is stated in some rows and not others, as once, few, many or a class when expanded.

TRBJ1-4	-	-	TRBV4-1	TGCGCCAGCAGCCAATACTACAGGGCTACTAATGAAAAACTGTTTTTT	CASSQYYRATNEKLFF
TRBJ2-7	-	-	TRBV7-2	TGTGCCAGCAGCCCCTTTCAGGACTCCTACGAGCAGTACTTC	CASSPFQDSYEQYF
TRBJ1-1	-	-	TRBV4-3	TGCGCCAGCAGCCAAGTGGACTCGAACACTGAAGCTTTCTTT	CASSQVDSNTEAFF
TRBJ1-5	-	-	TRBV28	TGTGCCAGCAGTTTCGGTGGGACCGTAAATCAGCCCCAGCATTTT	CASSFGGTVNQPQHF
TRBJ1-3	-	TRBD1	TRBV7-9	TGTGCCAGCAGCGCCCGGACAGGGCATAACACCATATATTTT	CASSARTGHNTIYF
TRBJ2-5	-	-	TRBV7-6	TGTGCCAGCAGCTTAACAAGGCAGCAAGAGACCCAGTACTTC	CASSLTRQQETQYF
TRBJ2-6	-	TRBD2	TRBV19	TGTGCCACTAGCGGGAGGGCCTCTGGGGCCAACGTCCTGACTTTC	CATSGRASGANVLTF
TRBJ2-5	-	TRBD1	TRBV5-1	TGCGCCAGCAGCTCCCCGGGACAGGGGGGGGAGACCCAGTACTTC	CASSSPGQGGETQYF
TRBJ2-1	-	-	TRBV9	TGTGCCAGCAGCGTAAACCCCACCGGAGAGCAGTTCTTC	CASSVNPTGEQFF
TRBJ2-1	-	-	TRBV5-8	TGTGCCAGCAGCAGCACAGGGAGCTCCTACAATGAGCAGTTCTTC	CASSSTGSSYNEQFF
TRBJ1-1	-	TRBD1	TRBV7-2	TGTGCCAGCAGCTTCACAGGGGACACTGAAGCTTTCTTT	CASSFTGDTEAFF
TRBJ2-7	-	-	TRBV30	TGTGCCCAAGGGGGAACTGGTTCCTACGAGCAGTACTTC	CAQGGTGSYEQYF
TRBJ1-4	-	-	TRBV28	TGTGCCAGCAGTATACCGGGAGTTGGAAAACTGTTTTTT	CASSIPGVGKLFF
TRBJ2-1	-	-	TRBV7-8	TGTGCCAGCAGCTTAGTAGCGGCCTCCTACAATGAGCAGTTCTTC	CASSLVAASYNEQFF
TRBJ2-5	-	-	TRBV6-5	TGTGCCAGCAGTAACAGGGACCAAGAGACCCAGTACTTC	CASSNRDQETQYF
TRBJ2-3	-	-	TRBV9	TGTGCCAGCAGCGTAGCTCGCGGGAGCACAGATACGCAGTATTTT	CASSVARGSTDTQYF
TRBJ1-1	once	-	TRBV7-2	TGTGCCAGCAGCTCTGCTCTACGCGGGCAAAAGAACACTGAAGCTTTCTTT	CASSSALRGQKNTEAFF
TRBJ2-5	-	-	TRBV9	TGTGCCAGCAGCGCCTATACTACGGTGGGGGAGACCCAGTACTTC	CASSAYTTVGETQYF
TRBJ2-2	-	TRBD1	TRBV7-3	TGTGCCAGCAGCCCGACAGGGACCGGGGAGCTGTTTTTT	CASSPTGTGELFF
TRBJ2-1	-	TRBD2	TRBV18	TGTGCCAGCTCACCACAAGCGGGGAATGAGCAGTTCTTC	CASSPQAGNEQFF
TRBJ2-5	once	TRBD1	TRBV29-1	TGCAGCGTCGATTCTACAGGGGGCCAAGAGACCCAGTACTTC	CSVDSTGGQETQYF
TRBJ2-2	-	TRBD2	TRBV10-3	TGTGCCATCAGTGACCCGGCGGGACTAGCTGAGGTCGGGGAGCTGTTTTTT	CAISDPAGLAEVGELFF
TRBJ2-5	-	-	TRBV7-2	TGTGCCAGCAGTCGAGCGGGCCAAAAAGAGACCCAGTACTTC	CASSRAGQKETQYF
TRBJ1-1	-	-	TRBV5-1	TGCGCCAGCAGCCCCATGGGTTCGCGAACTGAAGCTTTCTTT	CASSPMGSRTEAFF
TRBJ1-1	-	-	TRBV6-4	TGTGCCAGCAGTGAGTCCGGGACGAACACTGAAGCTTTCTTT	CASSESGTNTEAFF
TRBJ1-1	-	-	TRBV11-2	TGTGCCAGCAGCTTAGTGATAACAGGGAACACTGAAGCTTTCTTT	CASSLVITGNTEAFF
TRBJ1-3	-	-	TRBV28	TGTGCCAGCGAAGGTCGGCGGTCCGGAGGAAACACCATATATTTT	CASEGRRSGGNTIYF
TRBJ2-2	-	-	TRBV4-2	TGTGCCAGCAGCCAAGACAGACTAGCCGGGGAGCTGTTTTTT	CASSQDRLAGELFF
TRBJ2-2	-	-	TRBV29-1	TGCAGCGTTGGACAGTACACCGGGGAGCTGTTTTTT	CSVGQYTGELFF
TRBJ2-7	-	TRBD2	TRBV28	TGTGCCAGCAGTCCCGGGACTACGGTTTTGGAGCAGTACTTC	CASSPGTTVLEQYF
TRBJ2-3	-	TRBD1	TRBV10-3	TGTGCCATCAGTGACCCGGACAGGGCCGGGGCAGATACGCAGTATTTT	CAISDPDRAGADTQYF
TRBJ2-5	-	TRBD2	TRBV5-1	TGCGCCAGCAGCTCAAAACTCACTAGCGGACAAGAGACCCAGTACTTC	CASSSKLTSGQETQYF
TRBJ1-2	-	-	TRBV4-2	TGTGCCAGCAGCCAAGATAGTACAGCACTCTATGGCTACACCTTC	CASSQDSTALYGYTF
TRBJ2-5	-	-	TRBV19	TGTGCCAGTAGTATACGACTATACGGGCAAGAGACCCAGTACTTC	CASSIRLYGQETQYF
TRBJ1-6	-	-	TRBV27	TGTGCCAGCACTCGAGTTGGGGCCAATTCACCCCTCCACTTT	CASTRVGANSPLHF
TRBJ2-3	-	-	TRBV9	TGTGCCAGCAGCAAACTTGCTAGGACCGACTACACAGATACGCAGTATTTT	CASSKLARTDYTDTQYF
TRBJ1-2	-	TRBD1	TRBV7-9	TGTGCCAGCAGCCCTGGGGGGGGCGCCGGACAGGACTATGGCTACACCTTC	CASSPGGGAGQDYGYTF
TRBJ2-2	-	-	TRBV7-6	TGTGCCAGCAGCCCCAGTAGTGGGGCCGGGGAGCTGTTTTTT	CASSPSSGAGELFF
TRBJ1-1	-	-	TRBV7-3	TGTGCCAGCAGTCCCCTCGGGGCAGACACTGAAGCTTTCTTT	CASSPLGADTEAFF
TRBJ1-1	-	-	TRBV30	TGTGCCTGGAGTGGGCAGGCGAACACTGAAGCTTTCTTT	CAWSGQANTEAFF
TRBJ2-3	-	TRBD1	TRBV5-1	TGCGCCAGCAGCTTCAATACAGGGGGCACAGATACGCAGTATTTT	CASSFNTGGTDTQYF
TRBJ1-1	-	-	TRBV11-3	TGTGCCAGCAGCCCGGTCGGGGATCCTGAAGCTTTCTTT	CASSPVGDPEAFF
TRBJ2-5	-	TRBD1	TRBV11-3	TGTGCCAGCAGCGGCCAGGAACAGGGGGGTCGTGGCGAGACCCAGTACTTC	CASSGQEQGGRGETQYF
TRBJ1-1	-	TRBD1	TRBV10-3	TGTGCCATCAGTGAGTCGTTAACCGAACAGGGGTCTGAAGCTTTCTTT	CAISESLTEQGSEAFF
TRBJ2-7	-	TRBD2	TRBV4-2	TGTGCCAGCAGCCACCTGGGGACTAGCGGGAGGGCCGGGTACGAGCAGTACTTC	CASSHLGTSGRAGYEQYF
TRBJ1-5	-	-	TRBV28	TGTGCCAGCAACACGGTCGATCAGCCCCAGCATTTT	CASNTVDQPQHF
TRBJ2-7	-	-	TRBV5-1	TGCGCCAGCAGCTTGGGAGGGACGGGGGCCTACGAGCAGTACTTC	CASSLGGTGAYEQYF
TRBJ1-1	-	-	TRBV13	TGTGCCAGCAGCTTATTACGGGTGAACACTGAAGCTTTCTTT	CASSLLRVNTEAFF
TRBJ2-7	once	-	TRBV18	TGTGCCAGCTCACCTATAACAGGTTCCCGTTACGAGCAGTACTTC	CASSPITGSRYEQYF
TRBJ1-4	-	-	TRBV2	TGTGCCAGCAGTCCGCGACAGAGGAATGAAAAACTGTTTTTT	CASSPRQRNEKLFF
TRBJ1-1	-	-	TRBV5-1	TGCGCCAGCAGCGAAGGGAGTGAAGCTTTCTTT	CASSEGSEAFF
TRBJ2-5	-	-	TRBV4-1	TGCGCCAGCAGCCAAGAGGTCGGTCGAGAGACCCAGTACTTC	CASSQEVGRETQYF
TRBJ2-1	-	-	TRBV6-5	TGTGCCAGCAGCAGGACTTACGGTGAGCAGTTCTTC	CASSRTYGEQFF
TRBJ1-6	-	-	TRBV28	TGTGCCAGCAAGTCAGGGTGGTATAATTCACCCCTCCACTTT	CASKSGWYNSPLHF
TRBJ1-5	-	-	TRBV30	TGTGCCTGGAGTGTGGCACTGGATCAGCCCCAGCATTTT	CAWSVALDQPQHF
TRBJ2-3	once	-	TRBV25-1	TGTGCCAGCAGTGAAATCCCACCAGCGGGTTACACAGATACGCAGTATTTT	CASSEIPPAGYTDTQYF
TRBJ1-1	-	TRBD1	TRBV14	TGTGCCAGCAGCCAAGGGTCGCGGGACAGGGGGCTCTGGGCTTTCTTT	CASSQGSRDRGLWAFF
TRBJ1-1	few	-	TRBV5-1	TGCGCCAGCAGCTTGGCGTTAGGGGGATCGGTTACTGAAGCTTTCTTT	CASSLALGGSVTEAFF
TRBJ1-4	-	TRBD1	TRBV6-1	TGTGCCAGCAGTGAACGGACAGGCCGCAATGAAAAACTGTTTTTT	CASSERTGRNEKLFF